These T cell receptor beta chains were read from a single sample in a study of Ad26.COV2.S vaccination and SARS-CoV-2 variants. Generated by immunoSEQ multiplex PCR, the TCRdb table keeps only in-frame clones and is missing some. The repertoire has about 390,000 clones, around 85% of them found once; the top ten carry 3.5%. The sequences come from peripheral blood, collected in a trial of Ad26.COV2.S vaccine versus placebo. All receptors derive from a person between 18 and 65 years old who received the Ad26.COV2.S COVID-19 vaccine or a placebo. CDR3s leave out the opening cysteine and the closing phenylalanine or tryptophan.

TRBJ2-1	TRBV18	ASSPSGREQF
TRBJ1-1	TRBV15	ATSRYRQGRTEAF
TRBJ2-1	TRBV4-1	ASSQDTLDRVHNEQF
TRBJ2-1	TRBV5-8	ASSLQGAGDEQF
TRBJ1-1	TRBV7-9	ASSLEYRLNAEAF
TRBJ2-7	TRBV10-3	AIRDSSYEQY
TRBJ1-6	TRBV6-5	ASKTLAQNNSPLH
TRBJ1-2	TRBV5-6	ASSIPGVTYGYT
TRBJ1-2	TRBV21-1	ASSKVPIRQPNYGYT
TRBJ1-1	TRBV4-1	ASSQVGVRDKGATEAF